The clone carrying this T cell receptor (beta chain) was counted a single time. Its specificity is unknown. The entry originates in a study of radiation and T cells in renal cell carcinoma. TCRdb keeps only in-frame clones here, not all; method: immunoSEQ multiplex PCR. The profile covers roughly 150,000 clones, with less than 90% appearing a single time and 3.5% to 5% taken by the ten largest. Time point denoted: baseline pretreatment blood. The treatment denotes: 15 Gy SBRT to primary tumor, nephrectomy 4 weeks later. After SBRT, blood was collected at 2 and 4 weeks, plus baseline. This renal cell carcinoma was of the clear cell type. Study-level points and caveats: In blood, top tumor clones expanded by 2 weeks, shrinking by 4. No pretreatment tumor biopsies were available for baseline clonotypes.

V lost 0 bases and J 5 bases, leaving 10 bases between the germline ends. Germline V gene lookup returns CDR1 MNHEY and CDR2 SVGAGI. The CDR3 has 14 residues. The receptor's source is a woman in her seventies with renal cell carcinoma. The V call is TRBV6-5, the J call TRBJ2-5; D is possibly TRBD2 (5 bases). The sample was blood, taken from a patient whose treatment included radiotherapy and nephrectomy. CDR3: CASSYSRVGETQYF. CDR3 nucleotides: TGTGCCAGCAGTTACTCGAGGGTAGGGGAGACCCAGTACTTC.